This TCR beta chain was identified in a study of blood T cell repertoires in COVID-19. At the level of the study: PBMCs, B-cell-depleted T cells, or T cells provided the cDNA or gDNA that made up the material.

V was cut by 6 bases and J by 5 bases, with 14 bases left in between. The CDR3 length is 14 residues. The germline V gene has CDR1 SGDLS and CDR2 YYNGEE. Under the authors' procedure: Researchers report that nucleated cell counts were estimated from reference gene primer amplification. Data came from immunoSEQ multiplex PCR; TCRdb stores just in-frame clones and leaves some out. V and J calls and clone size follow that table, whereas D and trimming were derived from the DNA. Of roughly 180,000 clones listed, about 86% are singletons. The TCR originated in a man between 18 and 29 years old with acute or convalescent COVID-19. The chain carries TRBV9 and TRBJ1-4, with D uncertain. Sequenced sample: peripheral blood. The CDR3 here is CASNNGDGNEKLFF. The CDR3 region has the DNA TGTGCCAGCAACAACGGAGATGGAAATGAAAAACTGTTTTTT.